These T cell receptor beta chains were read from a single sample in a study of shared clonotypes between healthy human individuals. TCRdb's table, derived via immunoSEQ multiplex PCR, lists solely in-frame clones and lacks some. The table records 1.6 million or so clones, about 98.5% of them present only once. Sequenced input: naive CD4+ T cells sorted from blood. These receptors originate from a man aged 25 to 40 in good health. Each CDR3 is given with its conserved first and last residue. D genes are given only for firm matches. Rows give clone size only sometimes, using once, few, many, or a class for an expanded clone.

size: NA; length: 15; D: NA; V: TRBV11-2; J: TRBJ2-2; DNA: TGTGCCAGCAGCTTAAGGGCCCCGAACACCGGGGAGCTGTTTTTT; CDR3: CASSLRAPNTGELFF
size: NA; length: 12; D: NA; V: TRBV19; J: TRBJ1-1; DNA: TGTGCCAGTATCGCTTCGAACACTGAAGCTTTCTTT; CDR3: CASIASNTEAFF
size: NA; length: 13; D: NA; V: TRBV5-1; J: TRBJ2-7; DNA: TGCGCCAGCAGCTCGCCACAACTCTACGAGCAGTACTTC; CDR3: CASSSPQLYEQYF
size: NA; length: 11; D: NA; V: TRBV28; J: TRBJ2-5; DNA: TGTGCCAGCAGTTCTAAAGAGACCCAGTACTTC; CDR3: CASSSKETQYF
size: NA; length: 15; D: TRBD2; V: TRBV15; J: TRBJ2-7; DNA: TGTGCCACCAGCAGAGATCTAGCGGGTACACTCGAGCAGTACTTC; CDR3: CATSRDLAGTLEQYF
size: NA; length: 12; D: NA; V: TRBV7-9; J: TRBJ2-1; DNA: TGTGCCAGCAGCTTAGGGGGGCGTGAGCAGTTCTTC; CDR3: CASSLGGREQFF
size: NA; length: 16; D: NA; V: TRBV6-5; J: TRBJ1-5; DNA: TGTGCCAGCAGTTACTCTGCGCGCCGCGACGATCAGCCCCAGCATTTT; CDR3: CASSYSARRDDQPQHF
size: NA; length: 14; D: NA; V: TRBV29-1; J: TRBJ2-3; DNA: TGCAGCGCCAAAGCGGCCCCAGGGATAGATACGCAGTATTTT; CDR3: CSAKAAPGIDTQYF
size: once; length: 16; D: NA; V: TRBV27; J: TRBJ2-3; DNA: TGTGCCAGCAGGCGAGTGGACTTCCTGAGCACAGATACGCAGTATTTT; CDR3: CASRRVDFLSTDTQYF
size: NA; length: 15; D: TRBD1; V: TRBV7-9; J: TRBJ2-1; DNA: TGTGCCAGCAGCTTAAGGGACAGGGTGGGCGGTGAGCAGTTCTTC; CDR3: CASSLRDRVGGEQFF
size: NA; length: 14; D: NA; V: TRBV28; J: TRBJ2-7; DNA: TGTGCCAGCAGTTTTCTTGGCAGGGCCTACGAGCAGTACTTC; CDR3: CASSFLGRAYEQYF